This T cell receptor (beta chain) comes out of a study of blood T cell repertoires in COVID-19. As for the study in general: Italy, Spain and the United States were the sources of the convalescent and acute COVID-19 samples.

The germline V gene encodes CDR1 SNHLY and CDR2 FYNNEI. Trimming stripped 2 bases from V and 6 bases from J, with 9 bases between. The CDR3 spans 13 residues. Some clones are missing from TCRdb's copy, which holds only in-frame ones; the method was immunoSEQ multiplex PCR. The sample contains 45,000 to 60,000 clones, 82% of which appear only once. The sample taken for sequencing was peripheral blood. V is TRBV2 and J is TRBJ2-3; D gene uncertain. The receptor was isolated from a woman of 80 years or more with acute or convalescent COVID-19. The CDR3 DNA follows: TGTGCCAGCAGTGAAAATCTCGGGGATACGCAGTATTTT. Its translation is CASSENLGDTQYF.